This record covers a single T cell receptor (beta chain). The antigen is unknown. This record belongs to a study of post-analysis software for immune sequencing data. Background on the study: Included among the disease courses, which were recorded for the cohort, were relapsing-remitting, secondary progressive and progressive-relapsing multiple sclerosis. Findings and limits, study-wide: For normalized Chao1 diversity, multiple sclerosis patients scored significantly lower than controls did. There were five or six TRBV segments more frequent in patients than controls, and TRBV5-6, TRBV5-1 and TRBV20-1 were among them. By F measure, strong co-clustering occurred among samples prepared in the same batch.

TCR beta libraries were prepared from cDNA with unique molecular identifiers. T cells numbering about 0.85 to 11 million yielded cDNA molecules that totaled about 500,000. One entry per CDR3 protein, called by TCRdb with MiXCR from the PCR reads. The sample consists of around 260,000 distinct CDR3 sequences, 35% to 40% of them appearing once. The trim removed 4 bases at V and 7 bases at J, leaving 6 bases unmatched. The CDR3 is 14 residues long. The V gene's germline CDR1 is MDHEN and CDR2 SYDVKM. This chain uses TRBV28 with TRBJ2-1; 8 bases match TRBD1. The TCR sequence derives from a girl aged 10-17 years with multiple sclerosis. The specimen sequenced was blood. CDR3: CASSSPGQENEQFF. CDR3 bases: TGTGCCAGCAGTTCTCCGGGACAGGAGAATGAGCAGTTCTTC. Based on the CDR3 plus reference TRBV28 and TRBJ2-1, the full variable domain is DVKVTQSSRYLVKRTGEKVFLECVQDMDHENMFWYRQDPGLGLRLIYFSYDVKMKEKGDIPEGYSVSREKKERFSLILESASTNQTSMYLCASSSPGQENEQFFGPGTRLTVL.